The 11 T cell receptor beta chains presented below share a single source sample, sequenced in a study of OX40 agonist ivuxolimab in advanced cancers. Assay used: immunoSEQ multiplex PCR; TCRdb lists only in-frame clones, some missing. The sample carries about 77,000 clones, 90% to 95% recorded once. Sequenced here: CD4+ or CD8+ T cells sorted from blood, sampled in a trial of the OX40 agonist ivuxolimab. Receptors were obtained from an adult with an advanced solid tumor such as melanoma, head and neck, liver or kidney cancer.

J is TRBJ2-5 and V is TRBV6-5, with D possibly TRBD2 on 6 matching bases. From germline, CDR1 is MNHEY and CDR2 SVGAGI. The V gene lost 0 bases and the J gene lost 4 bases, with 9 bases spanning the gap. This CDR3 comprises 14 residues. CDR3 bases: TGTGCCAGCAGTTACTCGGGGGGATCAGAGACCCAGTACTTC. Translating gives CASSYSGGSETQYF.

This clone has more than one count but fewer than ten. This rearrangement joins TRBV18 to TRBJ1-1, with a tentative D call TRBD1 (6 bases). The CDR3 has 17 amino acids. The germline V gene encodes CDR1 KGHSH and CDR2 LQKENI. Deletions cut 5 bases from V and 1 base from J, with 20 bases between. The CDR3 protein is CASSADFLRGTNTEAFF. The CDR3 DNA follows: TGTGCCAGCTCAGCCGACTTCTTAAGGGGGACGAACACTGAAGCTTTCTTT.

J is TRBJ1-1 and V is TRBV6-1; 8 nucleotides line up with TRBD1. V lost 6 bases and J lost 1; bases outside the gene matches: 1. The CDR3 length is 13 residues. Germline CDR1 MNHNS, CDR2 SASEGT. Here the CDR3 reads CASRDRGNTEAFF. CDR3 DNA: TGTGCCAGCAGAGACAGGGGGAACACTGAAGCTTTCTTT.

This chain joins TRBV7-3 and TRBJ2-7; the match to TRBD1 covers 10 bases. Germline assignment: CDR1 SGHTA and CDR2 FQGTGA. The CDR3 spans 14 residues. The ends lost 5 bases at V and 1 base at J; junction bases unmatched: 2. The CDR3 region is CASSMGQGSYEQYF. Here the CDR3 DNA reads TGTGCCAGCAGCATGGGACAGGGGTCCTACGAGCAGTACTTC.

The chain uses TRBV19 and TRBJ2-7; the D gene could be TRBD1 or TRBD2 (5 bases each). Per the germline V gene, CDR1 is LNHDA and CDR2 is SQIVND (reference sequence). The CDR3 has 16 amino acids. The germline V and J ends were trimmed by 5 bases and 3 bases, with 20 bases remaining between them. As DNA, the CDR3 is TGTGCCAGTAGTCGTGGACACGCGGAGGTTCGCTACGAGCAGTACTTC. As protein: CASSRGHAEVRYEQYF.

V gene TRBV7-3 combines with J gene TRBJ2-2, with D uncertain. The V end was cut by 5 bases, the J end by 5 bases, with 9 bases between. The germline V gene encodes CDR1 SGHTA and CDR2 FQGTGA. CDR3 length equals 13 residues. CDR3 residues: CASSPTETGELFF. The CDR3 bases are TGTGCCAGCAGCCCGACGGAGACCGGGGAGCTGTTTTTT. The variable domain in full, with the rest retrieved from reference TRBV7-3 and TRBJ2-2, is GAGVSQTPSNKVTEKGKYVELRCDPISGHTALYWYRQSLGQGPEFLIYFQGTGAADDSGLPNDRFFAVRPEGSVSTLKIQRTERGDSAVYLCASSPTETGELFFGEGSRLTVL.

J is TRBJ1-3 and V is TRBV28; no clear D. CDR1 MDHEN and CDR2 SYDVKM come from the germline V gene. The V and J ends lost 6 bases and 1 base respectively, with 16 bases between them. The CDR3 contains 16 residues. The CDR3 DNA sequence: TGTGCCAGCAGCCGTACTGTGGCGGTGTCTGGAAACACCATATATTTT. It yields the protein CASSRTVAVSGNTIYF.

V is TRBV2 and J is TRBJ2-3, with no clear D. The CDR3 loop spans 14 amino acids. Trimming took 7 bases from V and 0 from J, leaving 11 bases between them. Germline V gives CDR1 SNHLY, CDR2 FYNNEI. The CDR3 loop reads CASKFGRSTDTQYF. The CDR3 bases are TGTGCCAGCAAGTTCGGGCGAAGCACAGATACGCAGTATTTT.

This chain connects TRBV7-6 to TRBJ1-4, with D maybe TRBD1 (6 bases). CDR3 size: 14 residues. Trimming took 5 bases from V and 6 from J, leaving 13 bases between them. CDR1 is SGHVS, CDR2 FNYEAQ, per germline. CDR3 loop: CASSPGQRDEKLFF. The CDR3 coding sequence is TGTGCCAGCAGCCCCGGACAGAGAGATGAAAAACTGTTTTTT.

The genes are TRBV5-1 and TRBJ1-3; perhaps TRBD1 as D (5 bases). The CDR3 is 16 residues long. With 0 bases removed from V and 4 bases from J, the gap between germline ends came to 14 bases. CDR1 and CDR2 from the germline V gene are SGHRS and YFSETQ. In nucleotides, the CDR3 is TGCGCCAGCAGCTTGGGGCCCGGGGGTGGCGGAAACACCATATATTTT. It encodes CASSLGPGGGGNTIYF.

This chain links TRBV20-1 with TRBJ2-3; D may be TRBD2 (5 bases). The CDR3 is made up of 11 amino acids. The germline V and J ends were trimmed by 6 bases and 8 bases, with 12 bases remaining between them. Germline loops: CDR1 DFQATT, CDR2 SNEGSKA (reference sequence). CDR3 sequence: CSAPTAGTQYF. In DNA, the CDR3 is TGCAGTGCCCCAACGGCGGGTACGCAGTATTTT.